These T cell receptor beta chains were read from a single sample in a study of follicular helper T cells after annual influenza vaccination. Clones were read by immunoSEQ multiplex PCR, and TCRdb kept only the in-frame ones, dropping some. The data show 9,500 to 13,000 clones, 81% seen once. The sequenced sample was CXCR5+ CD38- circulating T follicular helper cells from blood, obtained on the day of influenza vaccination. These receptors all stem from an adult who received the influenza vaccine. The CDR3 runs from the conserved cysteine through the conserved F or W.

cdr3_length,j_call,v_call,cdr3_aa
17,TRBJ2-1,TRBV28,CASSGTSGGRINNEQFF
15,TRBJ2-4,TRBV6-1,CASAPGLGIKNIQYF
13,TRBJ1-1,TRBV18,CASSPTANTEAFF
13,TRBJ1-3,TRBV7-3,CASSQGHADTIYF
13,TRBJ1-1,TRBV18,CASSPEAGTEAFF
15,TRBJ2-3,TRBV7-2,CASSLTGANTDTQYF
13,TRBJ1-5,TRBV6-1,CASSGRGDQPQHF
15,TRBJ2-7,TRBV2,CASRENLAGTYEQYF
13,TRBJ1-6,TRBV7-3,CASSSTISSPLHF
15,TRBJ2-3,TRBV7-6,CASSPAAGGTNTQYF
15,TRBJ2-5,TRBV19,CASSPRTGGQETQYF
18,TRBJ2-7,TRBV7-8,CASSLVARRTLDSYEQYF
15,TRBJ2-7,TRBV6-6,CASSRLGTGTYEQYF
13,TRBJ2-5,TRBV28,CASSRPGSETQYF
15,TRBJ1-6,TRBV2,CASRPTTLYNSPLHF
11,TRBJ1-1,TRBV7-8,CASSLHAEAFF
14,TRBJ2-2,TRBV5-1,CASSLVGGTGELFF
17,TRBJ1-3,TRBV18,CASSPPGTASSGNTIYF
16,TRBJ2-7,TRBV27,CASSSRQGASSYEQYF
13,TRBJ2-1,TRBV19,CASTPGKNNEQFF
13,TRBJ1-5,TRBV7-2,CASSSEARQPQHF
14,TRBJ2-5,TRBV2,CASREDRVEETQYF
15,TRBJ1-1,TRBV9,CASSTPGRGGTEAFF
15,TRBJ2-5,TRBV7-2,CASSLGPGSLETQYF
14,TRBJ1-3,TRBV29-1,CSVLGEGAGNTIYF
12,TRBJ2-1,TRBV18,CASSIGGNEQFF
16,TRBJ1-3,TRBV2,CASSLQGASSGNTIYF
15,TRBJ2-1,TRBV5-6,CASSTPGGRLKDGFF
14,TRBJ2-1,TRBV7-2,CAITQGSSYNEQFF
15,TRBJ1-5,TRBV19,CASSPEVGAGQPQHF
14,TRBJ2-5,TRBV4-1,CASSPTGHPETQYF